Included here is one T cell receptor beta chain sequence, with context. These data belong to a study of glioma-infiltrating T cells after dendritic cell vaccination. Sequencing used immunoSEQ multiplex PCR; TCRdb keeps in-frame clones, though not all of them. The repertoire holds under 70,000 clones, more than 75% seen once, with about 10% in the top ten. CDR1 and CDR2 (germline): SGHRS, YFSETQ. The ends lost 4 bases at V and 0 bases at J; junction bases unmatched: 9. The CDR3 is 16 residues long. This receptor was identified in a human donor with glioblastoma. This chain links TRBV5-1 with TRBJ2-7, with 8 bases that match TRBD1. The specimen comprised blood, sampled before dendritic cell vaccination. CDR3 DNA sequence: TGCGCCAGCAGCCTCGGACAGGGAGGTACCTCCTACGAGCAGTACTTC. It encodes CASSLGQGGTSYEQYF.